This T cell receptor (beta chain) was retrieved from a study of cytomegalovirus exposure and HLA in healthy donors. Study as a whole: Of about 390 genotyped donors, around 80% grouped in the Caucasian-associated ancestry cluster. Study-level results: Later on, a genetic analysis was performed. It linked a missense variant in DCLRE1C with V- and J-gene trimming of TCR beta. Immune exposure was documented only through CMV serostatus.

About this clone itself: The antigen is not known.

PCR used 60 Vbeta primers and 13 Jbeta primers. Original methodology: Unique TCR beta chains totaled some 78 million in a later count, with 8.5 million to 12 million of them shared. TCRdb keeps only in-frame clones here, not all; method: immunoSEQ multiplex PCR. That table is the source of V, J and clone size, and D and trimming were worked out from the DNA. The data contain 95,000 or so clones, approximately 81% of them singletons. CDR1 and CDR2 (germline): LNHDA, SQIVND (reference sequence). The ends were cut back, 6 bases at V and 3 bases at J, with 18 bases in the middle. The CDR3 contains 15 residues.

The source is a woman aged 70-85 years in good health and CMV-seropositive. Material: PBMCs. The chain carries TRBV19 and TRBJ2-7, with D perhaps matching TRBD1 (6 bases). CDR3: CASSRFSGQSYEQYF. DNA of the CDR3: TGTGCCAGTAGCCGCTTTAGTGGACAGAGCTACGAGCAGTACTTC.